The sample holds many counts of the clone carrying this T cell receptor (beta chain). The antigen is not known. This entry belongs to a study of T cells after yellow fever vaccination. The study's findings and limits: The secondary response showed a weaker magnitude and a faster peak, day 5 versus 15. In post-booster samples, most primary-vaccination clones reappeared (roughly 96% CD4, 70% to 90% CD8).

The study made its TCR cDNA through 5'RACE template switching. That step introduced a universal primer site along with UMIs. TCRdb recomputed calls from the 5' RACE reads with MiXCR, one row per CDR3 protein. The sample has 160,000 or so distinct CDR3 sequences, around 7.2% seen once. The sequences come from CD4+ T cells sorted from PBMCs, collected 5 days after the first yellow fever vaccination. The source of this sequence is a man between 18 and 35 years old who received the YFV17D yellow fever vaccine.

CDR3 nucleotides: TGTGCCACCAGTGACCCAAAGCTGTATGAGGCCGGGGAGCTGTTTTTT. This sequence encodes CATSDPKLYEAGELFF. The chain carries TRBV24-1 and TRBJ2-2; no reliable D call. In germline, CDR1 is KGHDR, CDR2 SFDVKD. The germline V and J ends were trimmed by 4 bases and 6 bases, with 17 bases remaining between them. The CDR3 spans 16 residues.